The present T cell receptor (beta chain) was sequenced within a study of blood T cell repertoires in COVID-19. Turning to the study itself: Whether acute or convalescent, the COVID-19 samples came from the United States, Italy and Spain. T cells, B-cell-depleted T cells, or PBMCs provided the cDNA or gDNA that served as material.

Per the original methods: Amplifying reference gene primers gave estimates of nucleated cell counts. Assay: immunoSEQ multiplex PCR; the TCRdb copy retains only in-frame clones and omits some. V and J calls and clone size come straight from that table; D and trimming were deduced from the DNA. The data show tens of thousands of clones, with roughly 90% seen just once and roughly an eighth held by the top ten. Trimming pared 3 bases from V and 3 bases from J, leaving 18 bases between. CDR1 and CDR2 from the germline V gene are SGHNT and YYREEE (reference sequence). This CDR3 contains 16 residues. This clone was detected once.

The sequencing sample was made of peripheral blood. This chain joins TRBV5-4 and TRBJ1-2; TRBD1 is a possible D gene (5 bases). The receptor was derived from a human donor with active COVID-19. The donor label of this sample is uncertain. CDR3 DNA: TGTGCCAGCAGCTCTCGTCCCAGAGACAGCGACTATGGCTACACCTTC. It translates to CASSSRPRDSDYGYTF.